The 2 T cell receptor beta chains below all came from one sample that was sequenced in a study of blood T cells in healthy people across ages. Alongside a J-beta primer mix, a sample-barcoded 5' primer served in a second PCR lasting about 7 to 12 cycles. MiXCR, applied by TCRdb to the 5' RACE reads, yields one record per CDR3 protein. The sample records 1,100,000 or so distinct CDR3 sequences, 45% being singletons. The sample comprised blood. These receptors were collected from a woman aged 60-75 years in good health.

As to this clonotype: Possible read error: a much larger clone is one base away. The V and J genes are TRBV6-6 and TRBJ2-4; D is perhaps TRBD2 (6 bases). TRBJ2-7 matches the DNA end more closely, so the J call is doubtful. CDR3 size: 12 residues. Germline lookup yields CDR1 MNHNY and CDR2 SVGAGI (reference sequence). CDR3 sequence: CASRSSESEQYF. CDR3 in DNA: TGTGCCAGCAGATCTAGCGAGAGCGAGCAGTACTTC.

This chain links TRBV13 with TRBJ2-7; no clear D. This CDR3 spans 15 amino acids. The germline gives CDR1 PRHDT, CDR2 FYEKMQ (reference sequence). V lost 1 base and J 9 bases, leaving 19 bases between the germline ends. CDR3 loop: CASSLATGPTPGQYF. In DNA, the CDR3 is TGTGCCAGCAGCTTAGCCACCGGGCCCACACCCGGGCAGTACTTC. The whole variable domain, filled in from reference TRBV13 and TRBJ2-7, reads AAGVIQSPRHLIKEKRETATLKCYPIPRHDTVYWYQQGPGQDPQFLISFYEKMQSDKGSIPDRFSAQQFSDYHSELNMSSLELGDSALYFCASSLATGPTPGQYFGPGTRLTVT.